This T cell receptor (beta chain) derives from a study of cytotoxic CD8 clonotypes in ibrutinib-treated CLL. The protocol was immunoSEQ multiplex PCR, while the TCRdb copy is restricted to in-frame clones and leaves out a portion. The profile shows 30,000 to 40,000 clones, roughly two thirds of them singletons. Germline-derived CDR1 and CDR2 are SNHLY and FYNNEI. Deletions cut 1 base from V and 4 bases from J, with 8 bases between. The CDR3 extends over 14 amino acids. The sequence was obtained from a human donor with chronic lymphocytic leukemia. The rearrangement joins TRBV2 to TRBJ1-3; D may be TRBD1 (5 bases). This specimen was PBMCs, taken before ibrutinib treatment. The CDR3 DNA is TGTGCCAGCAGTGAAGTAGGGGCAGGAAACACCATATATTTT. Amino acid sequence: CASSEVGAGNTIYF.